This paragraph covers one TCR beta chain sequence. The cohort comprised adults aged 18 to 89 years residing in approximately 25 US areas. Membership in each cohort depended on participant-reported clinical history. Cohort 3 donors counted as recovered after two negative PCRs, clearance, or resolved symptoms. Germline V gene sequence: CDR1 SQVTM, CDR2 ANQGSEA. J lost 8 bases, V lost 7 bases, and 9 bases had no gene match. There are 12 residues in the CDR3. Generated by immunoSEQ multiplex PCR, the TCRdb table keeps only in-frame clones and is missing some. Here the sample spans roughly 190,000 clones, around 90% being singletons. This record comes from a study of blood T cell repertoires in COVID-19. Study summary: Researchers got acute and convalescent COVID-19 samples from the United States, Italy and Spain.

The sequence was collected from a woman younger than 45 who had recovered from COVID-19. The V call is TRBV29-1, the J call TRBJ1-1; 8 nucleotides align to TRBD1. The source material was PBMCs or T cells enriched from blood (not recorded which). The CDR3 loop reads CSAQSGGREAFF. CDR3 sequence (DNA): TGCAGCGCCCAATCAGGGGGCAGGGAAGCTTTCTTT.